What follows is one TCR beta chain and its context. Its antigen is unknown. The sample comes from a study of beta chain features in type 1 diabetes. Study results and limitations: Type 1 diabetes patients had moderately but significantly shorter TCRB CDR3s in all four CD4+ subsets.

There are 15 residues in the CDR3. Trimming at V came to 6 bases and at J to 3 bases, leaving 10 bases not matched to a gene. Germline CDR1 KGHSH, CDR2 LQKENI. TCRB transcripts that were expressed got sequenced, as all of the isolated RNA had been reverse transcribed. The data were produced by immunoSEQ multiplex PCR, yet TCRdb's version contains in-frame clones alone and is incomplete. The repertoire consists of 200,000 to 300,000 clones, with 20% occurring once and the leading ten covering 0.028%. The sample comprised naive CD4+ T cells from blood. The V call is TRBV18, the J call TRBJ2-5, with 7 bases fitting TRBD1. The source is a woman between 40 and 55 years old with type 1 diabetes. CDR3 loop: CASSRYFGTEETQYF. The CDR3 nucleotides read TGTGCCAGCTCTCGATATTTCGGGACAGAAGAGACCCAGTACTTC.